This is a list of T cell receptor beta chains from one sample in a study of identical twins. TCRdb independently ran MiXCR on the 5' RACE reads; one entry per CDR3 protein. Altogether fewer than 650,000 distinct CDR3 sequences are present, around 9.6% being singletons, with the ten largest covering under 3.5%. These data were also reused for a study on yellow fever vaccine responses in identical twins.

The specimen was PBMCs. The origin of the receptors is a woman between 18 and 30 years old in good health. Each CDR3 is given with its conserved first and last residue. A D gene is named only where the DNA matches it firmly. Expanded clones are given a class, and other clones once, few, many or no size at all.

abundance,d_gene,v_gene,j_gene,CDR3nt,CDR3aa
NA,TRBD2,TRBV2,TRBJ2-2,TGTGCCAGCAGCACCGAACCTAGCGGTTCAAACACCGGGGAGCTGTTTTTT,CASSTEPSGSNTGELFF
NA,NA,TRBV4-2,TRBJ2-6,TGTGCCAGCAGCCAAGATAACAGGCAGGGCGGGGCCAACGTCCTGACTTTC,CASSQDNRQGGANVLTF
NA,TRBD2,TRBV5-1,TRBJ2-3,TGCGCCAGCAGCTTTTTGGGCCAAAGCGGGAGAGGCTGGGCAGATACGCAGTATTTT,CASSFLGQSGRGWADTQYF
many,TRBD1,TRBV7-2,TRBJ2-7,TGTGCCAGCAGCCCGCACCCGGGACAGTCCTACGAGCAGTACTTC,CASSPHPGQSYEQYF
NA,NA,TRBV7-6,TRBJ2-2,TGTGCCAGCAGCTCCGGACAGCTACTGAACACCGGGGAGCTGTTTTTT,CASSSGQLLNTGELFF
many,NA,TRBV7-2,TRBJ2-3,TGTGCCAGCAGCCGACCGACCGCTAGCACAGATACGCAGTATTTT,CASSRPTASTDTQYF
many,TRBD2,TRBV11-2,TRBJ2-1,TGTGCCAGCAGCTCACCTAGCGGGGGCGCCTACAATGAGCAGTTCTTC,CASSSPSGGAYNEQFF
few,NA,TRBV29-1,TRBJ1-1,TGCAGCGTTGGGGACTCTTGGAACACTGAAGCTTTCTTT,CSVGDSWNTEAFF
few,NA,TRBV28,TRBJ2-4,TGTGCCAGCAGTTTCCGGGGGAGGCAGGGAGGCATTCAGTACTTC,CASSFRGRQGGIQYF
few,NA,TRBV29-1,TRBJ2-1,TGCAGCGGTGGACACCCTCGCTCCTACAATGAGCAGTTCTTC,CSGGHPRSYNEQFF
many,NA,TRBV3-1,TRBJ2-7,TGTGCCAGCAGCCCAACCGGGGCCGCCTACGAGCAGTACTTC,CASSPTGAAYEQYF
NA,NA,TRBV20-1,TRBJ2-6,TGCAGTGCCCAAGGGGGATCCTCTGGGGCCAACGTCCTGACTTTC,CSAQGGSSGANVLTF
few,TRBD1,TRBV18,TRBJ2-7,TGTGCCAGCTCACCGACGCAGGACAGGGCCTACGAGCAGTACTTC,CASSPTQDRAYEQYF
few,NA,TRBV9,TRBJ2-7,TGTGCCAGCAGCGGCGGGGGCCCCCGCTACGAGCAGTACTTC,CASSGGGPRYEQYF
many,NA,TRBV28,TRBJ2-1,TGTGCCAGCAGCTTTTCCCGCTCCTACAATGAGCAGTTCTTC,CASSFSRSYNEQFF
few,NA,TRBV6-1,TRBJ2-7,TGTGCCAGGTTCGGCCCCCCCGGCTACGAGCAGTACTTC,CARFGPPGYEQYF
NA,TRBD1,TRBV3-1,TRBJ2-3,TGTGCCAGCAGCCAAGGACAGGGGGATTGGACAGATACGCAGTATTTT,CASSQGQGDWTDTQYF
NA,NA,TRBV27,TRBJ2-1,TGTGCCAGCAGTTTATTGGTTCGAACAGGTATAGGCAATGAGCAGTTCTTC,CASSLLVRTGIGNEQFF
few,TRBD2,TRBV2,TRBJ2-3,TGTGCCAGCAGTTCCCCGCCCTCGCTAGCGGGGTTCACAGATACGCAGTATTTT,CASSSPPSLAGFTDTQYF
NA,NA,TRBV7-2,TRBJ1-3,TGTGCCAGCAGCATGGTCGGAAACACCATATATTTT,CASSMVGNTIYF
few,NA,TRBV29-1,TRBJ2-5,TGCAGCGTTGTGGCCCCGGAAGACAGCCTACAAGAGACCCAGTACTTC,CSVVAPEDSLQETQYF
many,NA,TRBV12-3/TRBV12-4,TRBJ2-3,TGTGCCAGCACTGCCACAGATACGCAGTATTTT,CASTATDTQYF
many,NA,TRBV11-2,TRBJ2-2,TGTGCCAGCAGCTATCCCCCTGGGGCCTTGACGCCGAACACCGGGGAGCTGTTTTTT,CASSYPPGALTPNTGELFF
few,TRBD2,TRBV29-1,TRBJ2-1,TGCAGCGTTGAAGGCCTACTAGCGGGAGAACACTACAATGAGCAGTTCTTC,CSVEGLLAGEHYNEQFF
many,NA,TRBV29-1,TRBJ2-1,TGCAGCGTTGATCCCGGGGGCGTGTGGAATGAGCAGTTCTTC,CSVDPGGVWNEQFF
few,TRBD1,TRBV2,TRBJ2-1,TGTGCCACTTATACAGGGGCTGAGCAGTTCTTC,CATYTGAEQFF
NA,NA,TRBV11-2,TRBJ1-1,TGTGCCAGCAGCGACGGACGTATGGAAATGAACACTGAAGCTTTCTTT,CASSDGRMEMNTEAFF
few,TRBD2,TRBV5-8,TRBJ2-2,TGTGCCAGCAGATCCAGCGGGGGGGTGGACACCGGGGAGCTGTTTTTT,CASRSSGGVDTGELFF
few,TRBD1,TRBV18,TRBJ1-1,TGTGCCAGCTCACCAGGGGACAGGGGGCCTGAAGCTTTCTTT,CASSPGDRGPEAFF
many,NA,TRBV12-3/TRBV12-4,TRBJ2-1,TGTGCCAGCAGTTTGGCGGGCGGGAATTCCAATGAGCAGTTCTTC,CASSLAGGNSNEQFF
few,TRBD1,TRBV5-1,TRBJ2-3,TGCGCCAGCAGGCGGACAGGGCTTAGCACAGATACGCAGTATTTT,CASRRTGLSTDTQYF
NA,NA,TRBV4-3,TRBJ1-1,TGCGCCAGCAGCCAAGATATAAGTCAGTCGAACACTGAAGCTTTCTTT,CASSQDISQSNTEAFF
many,NA,TRBV5-1,TRBJ2-6,TGCGCCAGCAGCTTGGAGGGGTCTGGGGCCAACGTCCTGACTTTC,CASSLEGSGANVLTF
NA,NA,TRBV28,TRBJ2-3,TGTGCCAGCAGTTTCGAACCAGCGAGCACAGATACGCAGTATTTT,CASSFEPASTDTQYF
NA,NA,TRBV7-2,TRBJ2-1,TGTGCCAGCAGCTTAGGTAGGAGGGGAGCCTACAATGAGCAGTTCTTC,CASSLGRRGAYNEQFF
few,NA,TRBV4-2,TRBJ2-1,TGTGCCAGCAGCCAAGTCGGACAACCCTCCTACAATGAGCAGTTCTTC,CASSQVGQPSYNEQFF
NA,NA,TRBV9,TRBJ2-7,TGTGCCAGCAGCCTTACAGGGTTGGGCGAGCAGTACTTC,CASSLTGLGEQYF
many,NA,TRBV20-1,TRBJ2-7,TGCAGTGCTAGAGATTGGTTTGGGGGTACCTACGAGCAGTACTTC,CSARDWFGGTYEQYF
few,NA,TRBV19,TRBJ1-1,TGTGCCAGTAGTCTGGCGGGGAGCACTGAAGCTTTCTTT,CASSLAGSTEAFF
few,NA,TRBV29-1,TRBJ2-7,TGCAGCGTTAGAGGCAACTCCTACGAGCAGTACTTC,CSVRGNSYEQYF
few,TRBD2,TRBV20-1,TRBJ2-2,TGCAGTGCTAGGACTAGCGGGAGAAACACCGGGGAGCTGTTTTTT,CSARTSGRNTGELFF
NA,TRBD2,TRBV24-1,TRBJ2-7,TGTGCCACCAGTGACTCCGAAGCGGGAGGAGAGTACTTC,CATSDSEAGGEYF
NA,NA,TRBV30,TRBJ2-1,TGTGCCTGGAGTGGTGCCCTCGGCTCCTACAATGAGCAGTTCTTC,CAWSGALGSYNEQFF
few,TRBD2,TRBV7-9,TRBJ2-7,TGTGCCAGCAGCTTTGTCGGGGGGAACTCCTACGGGCAGTACTTC,CASSFVGGNSYGQYF
NA,TRBD2,TRBV15,TRBJ2-1,TGTGCCACCAGCCCTGGGGGACTAATGATCGAAAGCTCCTACAATGAGCAGTTCTTC,CATSPGGLMIESSYNEQFF
few,NA,TRBV6-2/TRBV6-3,TRBJ2-2,TGTGCCAGCAGTTACTCGATTTATCCCGGGGAGCTGTTTTTT,CASSYSIYPGELFF
once,TRBD1,TRBV3-1,TRBJ2-7,TGTGCCACCTCTCGGACAGGGCCCTACGAGCAGTACTTC,CATSRTGPYEQYF
few,TRBD2,TRBV6-5,TRBJ2-2,TGTGCCAGCATTAAGACCGGGACTAGCGGTAACACCGGGGAGCTGTTTTTT,CASIKTGTSGNTGELFF
NA,TRBD1,TRBV5-1,TRBJ2-7,TGCGCCAGCAGCTTGTTACAGGGGGTATCCTCCTACGAGCAGTACTTC,CASSLLQGVSSYEQYF
NA,NA,TRBV10-3,TRBJ2-7,TGTGCCATCAGTGAGTCGAAGCAGCGAAGTCCCTACGAGCAGTACTTC,CAISESKQRSPYEQYF
many,TRBD1,TRBV20-1,TRBJ1-1,TGCAGTGCGCCAAGACAGGGGAACACTGAAGCTTTCTTT,CSAPRQGNTEAFF
many,NA,TRBV12-3/TRBV12-4,TRBJ2-5,TGTGCCAGCAGTCCTATCGGGGGGCTCCAAGAGACCCAGTACTTC,CASSPIGGLQETQYF